These 26 T cell receptor beta chains came from one sample sequenced in a study of blood T cell repertoires in COVID-19. Some clones are missing from TCRdb's copy, which holds only in-frame ones; the method was immunoSEQ multiplex PCR. The sample has some 520,000 clones, nearly 90% seen once. Specimen: peripheral blood. Receptors originate from a man in his late teens or twenties with COVID-19, enrolled during active disease.

On this clone: Other DNA variants within this sample encode the same CDR3. This chain joins TRBV7-9 and TRBJ2-7; possibly TRBD2 for D (6 bases). Per the germline V gene, CDR1 is SEHNR and CDR2 is FQNEAQ (reference sequence). Trimming cost V 7 bases and J 0 bases, with 10 bases left between them. CDR3 size: 13 residues. In DNA, the CDR3 is TGTGCCAGCATCGGGGACTCCTCCTACGAGCAGTACTTC. This sequence encodes CASIGDSSYEQYF.

The chain combines TRBV21-1 with TRBJ2-1; the table calls TRBD2, which could not be checked here. TRBV21-1 is a listed pseudogene. There are 14 residues in the CDR3. DNA of the CDR3: TGTGCCAGCAGGCTAGCGGGGGGGCGCAATGAGCAGTTCTTC. Amino acid sequence: CASRLAGGRNEQFF.

The chain has TRBV9 and TRBJ1-6; 7 nucleotides line up with TRBD1. The CDR3 consists of 13 residues. CDR1 SGDLS and CDR2 YYNGEE come from the germline V gene. V lost 3 bases to trimming and J lost 8 bases; unmatched junction nucleotides: 2. The CDR3 sequence is CASSAQGDSPLHF. DNA for the CDR3: TGTGCCAGCAGCGCCCAGGGGGATTCACCCCTCCACTTT.

The gene calls are TRBV30 and TRBJ1-4, with 7 bases lining up with TRBD1. V shed 2 bases and J 7 bases; nucleotides not matched to a gene: 7. The germline gives CDR1 GTSNPN, CDR2 SVGIG (reference sequence). This CDR3 has 14 residues. The CDR3 sequence is CAWSLGGGVEKLFF. Written as DNA, the CDR3 is TGTGCCTGGAGTCTAGGGGGCGGGGTTGAAAAACTGTTTTTT.

The chain employs TRBV7-9 and TRBJ2-1; tentatively, D is TRBD2 (5 bases). Trimming removed 8 bases from V and 5 bases from J, with 10 bases in between. CDR1 SEHNR and CDR2 FQNEAQ come from the germline V gene (reference sequence). This CDR3 has 12 residues. The CDR3 sequence is CASDEGNNEQFF. CDR3 bases: TGTGCCAGCGACGAGGGAAACAATGAGCAGTTCTTC.

The chain is built from TRBV24-1 and TRBJ2-6, with TRBD2 as a possible D gene (7 bases). Deletions cut 2 bases from V and 0 bases from J, with 13 bases between. The CDR3 sequence is 18 residues long. The germline gives CDR1 KGHDR, CDR2 SFDVKD. CDR3 DNA: TGTGCCACCAGTGATTCAGCGGGACACTTCTCTGGGGCCAACGTCCTGACTTTC. This encodes CATSDSAGHFSGANVLTF.

V and J are TRBV2 and TRBJ2-7; possible D gene TRBD2, 6 bases. With 8 bases removed from V and 1 base from J, the gap between germline ends came to 12 bases. CDR3 length: 13 amino acids. Germline CDR1 is SNHLY and CDR2 is FYNNEI. The CDR3 DNA reads TGTGCCAGCCTCTTAGCGGATTCCTACGAGCAGTACTTC. This encodes CASLLADSYEQYF.

V gene TRBV29-1 combines with J gene TRBJ2-7; no definite D call. Germline loops: CDR1 SQVTM, CDR2 ANQGSEA. The germline V and J ends were trimmed by 6 bases and 0 bases, with 12 bases remaining between them. The CDR3 is 13 amino acids. As DNA, the CDR3 is TGCAGCGTAGAACTGGTGAGCTCCTACGAGCAGTACTTC. Translating it yields CSVELVSSYEQYF.

V gene TRBV4-2 combines with J gene TRBJ2-2, with TRBD1 identical over 8 bases. V was pared by 1 base and J by 4 bases, with 2 bases of the junction left unmatched. There are 15 residues in the CDR3. Germline-derived CDR1 and CDR2 are LGHNA and YNFKEQ. The CDR3 sequence is CASSQGTGPTGELFF. The CDR3 coding sequence is TGTGCCAGCAGCCAAGGGACAGGGCCCACCGGGGAGCTGTTTTTT.

The chain carries TRBV30 and TRBJ2-7, with 10 positions matching TRBD2. The CDR3 consists of 13 residues. CDR1 is GTSNPN, CDR2 SVGIG, per germline (reference sequence). The DNA for the CDR3 is TGTGCATGCACTAGCGGGAACTCCTACGAGCAGTACTTC. Residues: CACTSGNSYEQYF.

The CDR3 sequence is CASSSLRAAPDNSPLHF. Here the CDR3 DNA reads TGTGCCAGCAGTTCCCTCAGGGCAGCCCCCGATAATTCACCCCTCCACTTT. The rearrangement uses TRBV27 and TRBJ1-6, with TRBD1 as a possible D gene (5 bases). The CDR3 is 17 residues long. Trimming pared 4 bases from V and 5 bases from J, leaving 18 bases between. Germline-derived CDR1 and CDR2 are MNHEY and SMNVEV (reference sequence).

This clone occurred once. The rearrangement uses TRBV30 and TRBJ1-2; the match to TRBD1 covers 10 bases. This CDR3 has 14 amino acids. Unmatched junction bases numbered 6, after V lost 2 bases and J lost 6 bases. Germline-derived CDR1 and CDR2 are GTSNPN and SVGIG (reference sequence). The DNA of the CDR3 is TGTGCCTGGAGTTTGGGACAGGGGAAGAATGGCTACACCTTC. Protein: CAWSLGQGKNGYTF.

The chain couples TRBV5-1 to TRBJ1-3, with a weak D call TRBD1 (6 bases). The V gene's germline CDR1 is SGHRS and CDR2 YFSETQ. Trimming shortened V by 1 base and J by 0 bases, and 14 bases separated the two germline ends. This CDR3 spans 17 amino acids. CDR3 DNA sequence: TGCGCCAGCAGCTTGACCGTACAGGGCACCTCTGGAAACACCATATATTTT. Its translation: CASSLTVQGTSGNTIYF.

The rearrangement uses TRBV15 and TRBJ1-2; TRBD1 might be the D (6 bases). Germline CDR1 reads LNHNV; CDR2 reads YYDKDF (reference sequence). The CDR3 has 15 amino acids. V lost 0 bases and J lost 0, with 8 bases in between. CDR3 DNA: TGTGCCACCAGCAGAGAGGGACACCCTAACTATGGCTACACCTTC. Translation: CATSREGHPNYGYTF.

In regard to this clone: The limits of the CDR3 on the DNA are not certain, so only TCRdb's listed CDR3 is given. V and J are TRBV28 and TRBJ2-7; the D segment call TRBD1 is taken from the table without a DNA check. Germline V gene data show CDR1 as MDHEN and CDR2 as SYDVKM. The CDR3 length equals 15 residues, ends included. The CDR3 loop reads CASSFLAGVSGEQYF.

The CDR3 nucleotides read TGTGCCAGCAGTACACAGGGGGCGCGCACTGAAGCTTTCTTT. This gives the protein CASSTQGARTEAFF. This rearrangement joins TRBV27 to TRBJ1-1; 9 nucleotides match TRBD1. The CDR3 runs 14 residues. With 5 bases clipped from V and 4 bases from J, the junction kept 5 bases outside the gene matches. Germline CDR1 MNHEY, CDR2 SMNVEV (reference sequence).

Here the CDR3 reads CASTRQGSKLFF. The CDR3 DNA is TGTGCCAGCACTCGACAGGGGTCCAAGCTGTTTTTT. The rearrangement links TRBV6-5 to TRBJ1-4; TRBD1 matches at 8 bases. V lost 7 bases, J lost 14 bases, and 9 bases stayed unmatched. This CDR3 region has 12 residues. The germline V gene encodes CDR1 MNHEY and CDR2 SVGAGI.

The chain joins TRBV2 to TRBJ2-5; possible D gene TRBD2, 6 bases. This CDR3 has 14 residues. Trimming took 0 bases from V and 5 from J, leaving 10 bases between them. Germline lookup yields CDR1 SNHLY and CDR2 FYNNEI. The CDR3 DNA follows: TGTGCCAGCAGTGAAGCGAATGGGAGGGAGACCCAGTACTTC. Translated, it gives CASSEANGRETQYF.

The V and J genes are TRBV30 and TRBJ1-1, with D possibly TRBD1 on 6 matching bases. The CDR3 loop spans 13 amino acids. Germline-derived CDR1 and CDR2 are GTSNPN and SVGIG (reference sequence). The V gene lost 3 bases and the J gene lost 1 base, with 9 bases spanning the gap. CDR3 sequence (DNA): TGTGCCTGGAGCAGGGGATCGAACACTGAAGCTTTCTTT. Translating it yields CAWSRGSNTEAFF.

The rearrangement uses TRBV11-3 and TRBJ2-1; 9 positions match TRBD2. The V gene's germline CDR1 is SGHNT and CDR2 YENEEA. The V segment lost 0 bases and the J segment 7 bases; nucleotides outside the gene matches: 7. There are 16 residues in the CDR3. CDR3 nucleotide sequence: TGTGCCAGCAGCTTAGATTTTAGCGGGAGTCGGAATGAGCAGTTCTTC. Translated, it gives CASSLDFSGSRNEQFF. Full variable domain (outside the CDR3, taken from reference TRBV11-3 and TRBJ2-1): EAGVVQSPRYKIIEKKQPVAFWCNPISGHNTLYWYLQNLGQGPELLIRYENEEAVDDSQLPKDRFSAERLKGVDSTLKIQPAELGDSAVYLCASSLDFSGSRNEQFFGPGTRLTVL.

The chain is built from TRBV27 and TRBJ2-1, with TRBD2 identical over 7 bases. The CDR3 covers 17 residues. Germline values: CDR1 MNHEY, CDR2 SMNVEV (reference sequence). V lost 10 bases to trimming and J lost 8 bases; unmatched junction nucleotides: 23. The CDR3 nucleotides are TGTGCCACCAAACGGGATCAGCGGGAAGTTCTTTACGATGAGCAGTTCTTC. Its protein is CATKRDQREVLYDEQFF.

The V and J genes are TRBV29-1 and TRBJ2-3, with D maybe TRBD2 (7 bases). Trimming took off 6 bases at V and 13 bases at J, with 20 bases between the two ends. Germline CDR1 SQVTM, CDR2 ANQGSEA. The CDR3 loop spans 12 amino acids. The DNA for the CDR3 is TGCAGCGTGGGGGCGGGGGAGCAAGCGGAGTATTTT. It encodes CSVGAGEQAEYF.

The table lists this clone with a few counts. V usage is TRBV30 and J usage is TRBJ1-6; D unresolved. Trimming took off 0 bases at V and 10 bases at J, with 13 bases between the two ends. The germline V gene has CDR1 GTSNPN and CDR2 SVGIG (reference sequence). The CDR3 loop spans 14 amino acids. Here the CDR3 reads CAWSVEGSGSPLHF. DNA of the CDR3: TGTGCCTGGAGTGTTGAGGGTTCTGGCTCACCCCTCCACTTT. Supplemented by reference TRBV30 and TRBJ1-6, the full variable domain reads SQTIHQWPATLVQPVGSPLSLECTVEGTSNPNLYWYRQAAGRGLQLLFYSVGIGQISSEVPQNLSASRPQDRQFILSSKKLLLSDSGFYLCAWSVEGSGSPLHFGNGTRLTVT.

This clone was recorded only once. This chain connects TRBV6-5 to TRBJ1-5; perhaps TRBD1 as D (5 bases). The germline V and J ends were trimmed by 7 bases and 4 bases, with 14 bases remaining between them. Germline V gene lookup returns CDR1 MNHEY and CDR2 SVGAGI. This CDR3 contains 14 residues. Here the CDR3 DNA reads TGTGCCAGCAATAGCGGGGCCGGAAATCAGCCCCAGCATTTT. Amino acid sequence: CASNSGAGNQPQHF.

This chain connects TRBV7-8 to TRBJ2-5, with a tentative D call TRBD2 (6 bases). CDR3 length equals 18 residues. V lost 1 base and J lost 1, with 19 bases in between. Germline CDR1 SGHVS, CDR2 FQNEAQ. DNA of the CDR3: TGTGCCAGCAGCTTAGATTCACTCTTCGCGGGAATCCAAGAGACCCAGTACTTC. As protein: CASSLDSLFAGIQETQYF. The whole variable domain, remainder taken from reference TRBV7-8 and TRBJ2-5, is GAGVSQSPRYKVAKRGQDVALRCDPISGHVSLFWYQQALGQGPEFLTYFQNEAQLDKSGLPSDRFFAERPEGSVSTLKIQRTQQEDSAVYLCASSLDSLFAGIQETQYFGPGTRLLVL.

This clone was recorded once. This chain connects TRBV5-4 to TRBJ1-2; weak D call: TRBD1 (5 bases). CDR3 length equals 13 residues. The germline gives CDR1 SGHNT, CDR2 YYREEE (reference sequence). Trimming removed 1 base at V and 2 bases at J, with 6 bases between. The CDR3 reads CASSLRGNYGYTF. CDR3 nucleotide sequence: TGTGCCAGCAGCTTGCGGGGGAACTATGGCTACACCTTC.